The clone carrying this T cell receptor (beta chain) has more than one count but fewer than ten. The antigen is undetermined. Treatment indicated: oral pan-JAK inhibitor, 5-10 mg twice daily. These data belong to a study of CD8+ T cells in alopecia areata. Study-wide background: Treatment comprised oral tofacitinib, 5 to 10 mg twice daily, in treated patients. Study-level points and caveats: Lesional scalp exceeded normal scalp in clonality, especially in alopecia totalis/universalis. Administration of tofacitinib significantly diminished scalp clonality and expanded CD8+ clones within the top 100.

RNA, once extracted, was reverse transcribed into cDNA for use as the sequencing template. The table came from immunoSEQ multiplex PCR; TCRdb's copy has only in-frame clones and leaves some out. The sample contains about 190,000 clones, roughly three fifths of which appear only once. The V end lost 5 bases, the J end lost 5 bases, and 16 bases lay between the germline ends. The germline V gene has CDR1 SGHTA and CDR2 FQGNSA. This CDR3 spans 14 amino acids. The sequence derives from a human donor with alopecia areata. The V call is TRBV7-2, the J call TRBJ2-7, with a weak D call TRBD1 (5 bases). The specimen comprised CD4+ T cells sorted from blood, sampled at week 4, from a patient treated with tofacitinib. The CDR3 sequence is CASSLLRVRDEQYF. The CDR3 DNA follows: TGTGCCAGCAGCCTCCTCAGGGTCAGAGACGAGCAGTACTTC.